A single sample gave rise to the 27 T cell receptor beta chains below, sequenced in a study of response to subunit inactivated influenza vaccine (dated by TCRdb to the late 2010s). Library preparation employed RT-PCR. This sample was sequenced with an Illumina HiSeq 2500. Through fastp at Q25 and MiXCR, TCRdb rebuilt clones from the public reads, retaining in-frame beta chains. Each CDR3 protein gets just one entry, which takes the most common genes and DNA from the rows behind it. For this sample the table gives roughly 650,000 distinct CDR3 sequences, of which approximately 15% were detected only once. Jointly, the top ten make up 11% of the sample. This sample comprised PBMCs from blood, obtained roughly 12 days after vaccination. The source of these receptors is a man aged 50-60 years who received an inactivated influenza vaccine. Donor details come from another sample of the same person, matched by shared clones.

The sample holds a few counts of this clonotype. This chain uses TRBV27 with TRBJ2-7; TRBD2 might be the D (7 bases). V lost 8 bases and J 2 bases, leaving 13 bases between the germline ends. Germline-derived CDR1 and CDR2 are MNHEY and SMNVEV (reference sequence). CDR3 length equals 13 residues. The DNA for the CDR3 is TGTGCCAGCTCGGGGAGGGGGACCTACGAGCAGTACTTC. Protein sequence: CASSGRGTYEQYF.

The chain combines TRBV5-6 with TRBJ1-1; no definite D call. Germline V CDR1 and CDR2: SGHDT, YYEEEE. Trimming removed 0 bases at V and 4 bases at J, with 13 bases between. The CDR3 is made up of 15 amino acids. CDR3 residues: CASSLAPTVGTEAFF. The CDR3 nucleotides are TGTGCCAGCAGCTTGGCCCCAACAGTGGGCACTGAAGCTTTCTTT.

The chain joins TRBV6-1 to TRBJ2-2, with a tentative D call TRBD2 (5 bases). The CDR3 length is 15 residues. V was trimmed by 5 bases and J by 5 bases, leaving 15 bases between them. The V gene's germline CDR1 is MNHNS and CDR2 SASEGT. As DNA, the CDR3 is TGTGCCAGCAGTCCCCGTTCCCCGGGAACCGGGGAGCTGTTTTTT. This codes for CASSPRSPGTGELFF.

The J gene is TRBJ2-3, the V gene TRBV12-3 or TRBV12-4; TRBD1 agrees at 8 bases. V trimming: 5 bases; J trimming: 1 base; junction bases outside the gene matches: 8. The CDR3 is made up of 16 amino acids. CDR3 DNA: TGTGCCAGCAGTAACTATCAGGGGGCTGGCACAGATACGCAGTATTTT. Its protein product is CASSNYQGAGTDTQYF.

The gene calls are TRBV28 and TRBJ2-5; 12 bases match TRBD2. Germline CDR1 MDHEN, CDR2 SYDVKM. Trimming cost V 5 bases and J 5 bases; bases outside gene matches: 9. The CDR3 sequence is 16 residues long. The CDR3 DNA reads as TGTGCCAGCAGTGACAGACTAGCGGGAGTTCTGGAGACCCAGTACTTC. Residues: CASSDRLAGVLETQYF. Based on the CDR3 plus reference TRBV28 and TRBJ2-5, the full variable domain is DVKVTQSSRYLVKRTGEKVFLECVQDMDHENMFWYRQDPGLGLRLIYFSYDVKMKEKGDIPEGYSVSREKKERFSLILESASTNQTSMYLCASSDRLAGVLETQYFGPGTRLLVL.

V usage is TRBV4-2 and J usage is TRBJ1-2; D remains ambiguous. With 1 base removed from V and 1 base from J, the gap between germline ends came to 7 bases. The germline V gene has CDR1 LGHNA and CDR2 YNFKEQ. This CDR3 comprises 14 residues. CDR3 bases: TGTGCCAGCAGCCAAGCGGGAAATAACTATGGCTACACCTTC. Translating gives CASSQAGNNYGYTF.

The chain joins TRBV28 to TRBJ1-6; perhaps TRBD1 as D (5 bases). V shed 6 bases and J shed 0 bases, with 18 bases lying between them. The length of the CDR3 is 18 residues. Germline-derived CDR1 and CDR2 are MDHEN and SYDVKM. CDR3 in amino acids: CASRYWGDSSSYNSPLHF. CDR3 DNA: TGTGCCAGCAGGTACTGGGGGGACTCGAGCTCCTATAATTCACCCCTCCACTTT.

The CDR3 spells CASSWRQSSNQPQHF. CDR3 nucleotides: TGTGCCAGCAGTTGGAGACAGAGTAGCAATCAGCCCCAGCATTTT. The chain has TRBV6-5 and TRBJ1-5; TRBD1 is a possible D gene (5 bases). The V gene lost 4 bases and the J gene lost 0 bases, with 10 bases spanning the gap. The CDR3 spans 15 residues. In germline, CDR1 is MNHEY, CDR2 SVGAGI.

This clonotype has just a few counts. The chain uses TRBV11-2 and TRBJ1-1, with TRBD1 as a possible D gene (5 bases). V gave up 5 bases and J gave up 4 bases, with 14 bases separating them. Per the germline V gene, CDR1 is SGHAT and CDR2 is FQNNGV. This CDR3 comprises 14 residues. CDR3 DNA: TGTGCCAGCAGCCAAACCCTGGGGGTCACTGAAGCTTTCTTT. Protein: CASSQTLGVTEAFF.

At least ten counts were recorded for this clonotype. The chain is built from TRBV7-2 and TRBJ2-7; D unresolved. With 1 base removed from V and 2 bases from J, the gap between germline ends came to 9 bases. Germline-derived CDR1 and CDR2 are SGHTA and FQGNSA. CDR3 length equals 14 residues. CDR3: CASSLGASPYEQYF. CDR3 nucleotide sequence: TGTGCCAGCAGCTTAGGGGCCAGTCCCTACGAGCAGTACTTC. The entire variable domain, with the rest obtained from reference TRBV7-2 and TRBJ2-7, is as follows: GAGVSQSPSNKVTEKGKDVELRCDPISGHTALYWYRQSLGQGLEFLIYFQGNSAPDKSGLPSDRFSAERTGGSVSTLTIQRTQQEDSAVYLCASSLGASPYEQYFGPGTRLTVT.

This clonotype was detected only a few times. The chain is built from TRBV10-3 and TRBJ1-5; 7 nucleotides line up with TRBD1. Germline lookup yields CDR1 ENHRY and CDR2 SYGVKD. The CDR3 has 15 amino acids. Germline trimming cut 6 bases from V and 4 bases from J; bases unmatched to any gene: 9. The CDR3, as DNA: TGTGCCATCAGCTCAGGGGGACTGAAGAATCAGCCCCAGCATTTT. Translating it yields CAISSGGLKNQPQHF.

V usage is TRBV5-6 and J usage is TRBJ2-5, with a weak D call TRBD2 (5 bases). Germline V gene data show CDR1 as SGHDT and CDR2 as YYEEEE. V was shortened by 4 bases and J by 5 bases, with 9 bases between the two germline ends. The CDR3 spans 12 residues. CDR3 amino acids: CASSLRRETQYF. As DNA, the CDR3 is TGTGCCAGCAGCCTAAGGAGGGAGACCCAGTACTTC.

This clonotype was counted only a few times. V and J are TRBV30 and TRBJ2-7; D uncertain. Germline V gene lookup returns CDR1 GTSNPN and CDR2 SVGIG (reference sequence). The CDR3 length is 13 residues. Trimming shortened V by 5 bases and J by 6 bases, and 17 bases separated the two germline ends. The CDR3 spells CAWSVSGLGEQYF. For the CDR3, the DNA is TGTGCCTGGTCGGTGTCGGGTTTAGGCGAGCAGTACTTC. The whole variable domain, filled in from reference TRBV30 and TRBJ2-7, reads SQTIHQWPATLVQPVGSPLSLECTVEGTSNPNLYWYRQAAGRGLQLLFYSVGIGQISSEVPQNLSASRPQDRQFILSSKKLLLSDSGFYLCAWSVSGLGEQYFGPGTRLTVT.

The chain carries TRBV6-1 and TRBJ1-5; D remains unclear. The germline V and J ends were trimmed by 4 bases and 6 bases, with 10 bases remaining between them. Germline loops: CDR1 MNHNS, CDR2 SASEGT. CDR3 size: 13 residues. The DNA for the CDR3 is TGTGCCAGCAGTGTAAGGAGTGGTCAGCCCCAGCATTTT. Protein: CASSVRSGQPQHF.

This clonotype has just a few counts. V gene TRBV11-1 combines with J gene TRBJ2-1, with 8 nucleotides matching TRBD2. J gave up 5 bases and V 1 base, and 4 bases lay outside the gene matches. Germline values: CDR1 SGHAT, CDR2 FQDESV (reference sequence). The CDR3 spans 15 residues. In DNA form, the CDR3 reads TGTGCCAGCAGCTTAGATAGCGGGATACACAATGAGCAGTTCTTC. Its translation is CASSLDSGIHNEQFF. Variable domain in full (rest from reference TRBV11-1 and TRBJ2-1): EAEVAQSPRYKITEKSQAVAFWCDPISGHATLYWYRQILGQGPELLVQFQDESVVDDSQLPKDRFSAERLKGVDSTLKIQPAELGDSAMYLCASSLDSGIHNEQFFGPGTRLTVL.

Here the CDR3 reads CSAIGKRGSTEQFF. DNA of the CDR3: TGCAGTGCTATTGGGAAAAGGGGCAGCACTGAGCAGTTCTTC. The rearrangement joins TRBV20-1 to TRBJ2-1; tentative D call: TRBD1 (5 bases). The CDR3 length is 14 residues. Trimming shortened V by 4 bases and J by 9 bases, and 19 bases separated the two germline ends. Per the germline V gene, CDR1 is DFQATT and CDR2 is SNEGSKA (reference sequence).

The V gene is TRBV30, the J gene TRBJ1-2; 7 nucleotides align to TRBD1. This CDR3 has 13 residues. J was trimmed by 8 bases and V by 2 bases; bases with no gene match: 8. Germline CDR1 is GTSNPN and CDR2 is SVGIG (reference sequence). The DNA of the CDR3 is TGTGCCTGGAGTCGGGACAGACCTTCGGGCTACACCTTC. This translates into CAWSRDRPSGYTF.

V gene TRBV4-3 combines with J gene TRBJ2-1; 11 bases match TRBD2. The length of the CDR3 is 17 residues. Trimming cost V 3 bases and J 7 bases; bases outside gene matches: 11. Per germline, CDR1 LGHNA and CDR2 YSLEER. The CDR3 DNA is TGCGCCAGCAGCCAGCGTAGCGGGAGGGTTTATGGGAATGAGCAGTTCTTC. Translated, it gives CASSQRSGRVYGNEQFF.

This clonotype appeared a few times. The chain joins TRBV7-2 to TRBJ2-5; 9 positions match TRBD2. CDR1 and CDR2 from the germline V gene are SGHTA and FQGNSA. There are 17 residues in the CDR3. V lost 1 base to trimming and J lost 6 bases; unmatched junction nucleotides: 12. CDR3 coding DNA: TGTGCCAGCAGCTTAGTTGGCGGGGGGGCGATCATCCAGACCCAGTACTTC. It codes for CASSLVGGGAIIQTQYF.

This clonotype was picked up a small number of times. The chain joins TRBV11-1 to TRBJ2-3, with 12 bases aligning to TRBD1. The V gene end was trimmed by 5 bases and the J gene end by 6 bases; junction bases not matched to a gene: 15. The CDR3 extends over 18 amino acids. Germline V gene data show CDR1 as SGHAT and CDR2 as FQDESV (reference sequence). CDR3 residues: CASSRRDPGQGARDTQYF. The CDR3 DNA is TGTGCCAGCAGCCGCCGAGATCCGGGACAGGGGGCTCGTGATACGCAGTATTTT.

There are a few counts of this clonotype. The rearrangement links TRBV7-9 to TRBJ2-2, with TRBD2 identical over 9 bases. Germline lookup yields CDR1 SEHNR and CDR2 FQNEAQ (reference sequence). The junction had 3 bases not matched to a gene; V was cut back by 10 bases and J by 0 bases. This CDR3 region has 14 residues. DNA of the CDR3: TGTGCCATGGGGACTAGCACGAACACCGGGGAGCTGTTTTTT. Amino acids: CAMGTSTNTGELFF.

V usage is TRBV20-1 and J usage is TRBJ2-2; TRBD1 might be the D (5 bases). The CDR3 consists of 15 residues. With 2 bases removed from V and 4 bases from J, the gap between germline ends came to 14 bases. Germline loops: CDR1 DFQATT, CDR2 SNEGSKA (reference sequence). CDR3 DNA sequence: TGCAGTGCTAGAAAGATTCAGGGCGGCACCGGGGAGCTGTTTTTT. Amino acid sequence: CSARKIQGGTGELFF.

The chain has TRBV5-1 and TRBJ2-7, with D perhaps matching TRBD1 (6 bases). The CDR3 length is 13 residues. Deletions cut 7 bases from V and 2 bases from J, with 13 bases between. In germline, CDR1 is SGHRS, CDR2 YFSETQ. The CDR3 protein is CASGTRGTYEQYF. CDR3 sequence (DNA): TGCGCCAGCGGGACACGAGGGACCTACGAGCAGTACTTC.

As for this clonotype: One junction end does not reproduce the germline sequence, and a read error may be involved. The rearrangement links TRBV6-5 to TRBJ1-4, with 7 bases that match TRBD1. Germline loops: CDR1 MNHEY, CDR2 SVGAGI. The CDR3 consists of 17 residues. The CDR3 protein is CASSWGKGAGANGKLFF. The CDR3 coding sequence is TGTGCCAGCAGTTGGGGAAAGGGGGCAGGGGCGAATGGAAAACTGTTTTTT.

This clonotype was recorded a few times. The chain has TRBV7-2 and TRBJ2-1; 8 nucleotides align to TRBD2. Germline CDR1 SGHTA, CDR2 FQGNSA. V lost 0 bases, J lost 4 bases, and 5 bases stayed unmatched. The CDR3 covers 16 residues. The CDR3 region is CASSLASAGAYNEQFF. CDR3 bases: TGTGCCAGCAGCTTAGCGTCAGCGGGGGCATACAATGAGCAGTTCTTC.

This chain connects TRBV27 to TRBJ2-1; the D gene is possibly TRBD2 (6 bases). V was pared by 3 bases and J by 2 bases, with 8 bases between. CDR1 is MNHEY and CDR2 is SMNVEV in the germline V gene (reference sequence). The CDR3 loop spans 14 amino acids. The CDR3 is CASSLDYPYNEQFF. The CDR3 DNA is TGTGCCAGCAGTTTGGACTACCCCTACAATGAGCAGTTCTTC.

The chain joins TRBV28 to TRBJ2-1; D may be TRBD2 (6 bases). V lost 2 bases and J lost 9, with 14 bases in between. CDR1 is MDHEN and CDR2 is SYDVKM in the germline V gene. The CDR3 consists of 14 residues. Here the CDR3 reads CASSLGVGAGEQFF. The DNA for the CDR3 is TGTGCCAGCAGTTTAGGAGTGGGAGCGGGTGAGCAGTTCTTC.